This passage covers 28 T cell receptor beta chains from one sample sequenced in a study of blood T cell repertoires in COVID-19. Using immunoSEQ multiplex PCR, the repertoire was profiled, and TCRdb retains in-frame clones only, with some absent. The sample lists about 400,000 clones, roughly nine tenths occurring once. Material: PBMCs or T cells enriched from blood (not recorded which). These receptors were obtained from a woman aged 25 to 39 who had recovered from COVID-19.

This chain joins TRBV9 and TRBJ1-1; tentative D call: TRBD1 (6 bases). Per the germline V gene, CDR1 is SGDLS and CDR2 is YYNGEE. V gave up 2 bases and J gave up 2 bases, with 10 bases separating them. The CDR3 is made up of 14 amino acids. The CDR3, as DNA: TGTGCCAGCAGCGTTCGGGACATTAACACTGAAGCTTTCTTT. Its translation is CASSVRDINTEAFF.

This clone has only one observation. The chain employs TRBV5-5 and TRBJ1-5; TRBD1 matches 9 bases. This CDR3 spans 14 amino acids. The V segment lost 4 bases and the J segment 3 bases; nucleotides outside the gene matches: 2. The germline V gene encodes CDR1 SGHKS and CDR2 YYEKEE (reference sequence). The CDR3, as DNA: TGTGCCAGCAGCGGGACAGGGAACAATCAGCCCCAGCATTTT. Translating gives CASSGTGNNQPQHF.

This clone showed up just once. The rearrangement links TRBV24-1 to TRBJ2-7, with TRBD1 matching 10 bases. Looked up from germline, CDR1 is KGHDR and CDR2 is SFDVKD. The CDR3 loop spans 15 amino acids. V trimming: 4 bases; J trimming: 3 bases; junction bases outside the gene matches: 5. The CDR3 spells CATSDSDRGGYEQYF. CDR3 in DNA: TGTGCCACCAGTGACTCGGACAGGGGGGGCTACGAGCAGTACTTC.

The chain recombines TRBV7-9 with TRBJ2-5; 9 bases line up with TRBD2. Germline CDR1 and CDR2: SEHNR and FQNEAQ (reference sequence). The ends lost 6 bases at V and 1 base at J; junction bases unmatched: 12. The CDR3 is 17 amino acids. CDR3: CASRRDFSGGPQETQYF. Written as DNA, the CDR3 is TGTGCCAGCAGAAGAGATTTTAGCGGGGGCCCCCAAGAGACCCAGTACTTC.

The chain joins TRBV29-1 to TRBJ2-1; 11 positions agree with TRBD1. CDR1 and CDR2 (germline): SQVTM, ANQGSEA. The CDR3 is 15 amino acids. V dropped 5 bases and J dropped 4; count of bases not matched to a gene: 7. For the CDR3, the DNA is TGCAGCGTTCGATACGGGGACAGGGGGTACAATGAGCAGTTCTTC. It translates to CSVRYGDRGYNEQFF.

The CDR3, as DNA: TGTGCCAGCAGCAGAGAGGGGCAGGGGGCGGGTTATGAGCAGTTCTTC. The encoded protein is CASSREGQGAGYEQFF. The chain is built from TRBV7-8 and TRBJ2-1, with TRBD1 matching over 8 bases. The CDR3 consists of 16 residues. V lost 5 bases to trimming and J lost 8 bases; unmatched junction nucleotides: 14. Germline-derived CDR1 and CDR2 are SGHVS and FQNEAQ.

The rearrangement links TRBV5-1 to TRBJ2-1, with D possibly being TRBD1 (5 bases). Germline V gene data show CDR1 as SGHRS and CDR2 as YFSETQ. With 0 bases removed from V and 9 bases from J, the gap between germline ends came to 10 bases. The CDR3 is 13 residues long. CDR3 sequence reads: CASSLGGSREQFF. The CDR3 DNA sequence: TGCGCCAGCAGCTTGGGGGGCTCGCGTGAGCAGTTCTTC.

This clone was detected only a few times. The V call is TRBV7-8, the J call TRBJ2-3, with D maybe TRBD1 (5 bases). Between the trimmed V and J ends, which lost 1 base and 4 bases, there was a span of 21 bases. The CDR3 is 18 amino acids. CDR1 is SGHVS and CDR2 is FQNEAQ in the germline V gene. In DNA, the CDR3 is TGTGCCAGCAGCTTAGACTCCCGGACACTACCGAGACCAGATACGCAGTATTTT. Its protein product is CASSLDSRTLPRPDTQYF.

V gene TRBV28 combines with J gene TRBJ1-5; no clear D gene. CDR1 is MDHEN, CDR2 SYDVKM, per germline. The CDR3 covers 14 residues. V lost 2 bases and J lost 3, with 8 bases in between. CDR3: CASSLMADNQPQHF. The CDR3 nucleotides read TGTGCCAGCAGTTTAATGGCAGACAATCAGCCCCAGCATTTT.

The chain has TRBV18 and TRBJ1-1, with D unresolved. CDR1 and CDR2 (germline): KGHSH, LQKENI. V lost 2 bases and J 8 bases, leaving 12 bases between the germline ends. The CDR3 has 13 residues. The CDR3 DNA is TGTGCCAGCTCACCAGTCCAGCAGGTCGAAGCTTTCTTT. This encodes CASSPVQQVEAFF.

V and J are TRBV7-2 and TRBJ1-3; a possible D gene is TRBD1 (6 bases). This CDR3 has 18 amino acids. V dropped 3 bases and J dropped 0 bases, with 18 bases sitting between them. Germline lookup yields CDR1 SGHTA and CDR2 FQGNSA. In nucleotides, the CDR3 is TGTGCCAGCAGCTTTTGGGCCAAATGGACAGACTCTGGAAACACCATATATTTT. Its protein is CASSFWAKWTDSGNTIYF.

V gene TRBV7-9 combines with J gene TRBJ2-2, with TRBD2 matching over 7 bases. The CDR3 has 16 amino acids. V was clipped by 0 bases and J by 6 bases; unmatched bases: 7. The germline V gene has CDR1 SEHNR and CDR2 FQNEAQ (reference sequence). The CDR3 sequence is CASSLAPGRLAGELFF. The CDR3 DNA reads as TGTGCCAGCAGCTTAGCGCCCGGGAGGTTGGCCGGGGAGCTGTTTTTT.

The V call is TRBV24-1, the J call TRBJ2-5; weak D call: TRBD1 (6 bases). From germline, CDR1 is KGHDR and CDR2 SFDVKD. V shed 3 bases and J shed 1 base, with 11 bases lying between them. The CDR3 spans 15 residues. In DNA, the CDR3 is TGTGCCACCAGTGATCCCGACAGGTTCCAAGAGACCCAGTACTTC. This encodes CATSDPDRFQETQYF.

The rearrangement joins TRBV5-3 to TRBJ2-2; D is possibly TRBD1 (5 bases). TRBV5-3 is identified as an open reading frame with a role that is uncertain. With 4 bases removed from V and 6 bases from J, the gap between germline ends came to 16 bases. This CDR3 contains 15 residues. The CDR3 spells CARSPRTRPAGELFF. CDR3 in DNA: TGTGCCAGAAGCCCTAGGACAAGACCGGCCGGGGAGCTGTTTTTT.

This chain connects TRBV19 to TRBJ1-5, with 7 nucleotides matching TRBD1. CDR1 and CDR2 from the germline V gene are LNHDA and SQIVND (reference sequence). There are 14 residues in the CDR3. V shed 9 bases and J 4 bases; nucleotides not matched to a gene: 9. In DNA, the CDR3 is TGTGCCAGCACCCAGGGGGGCCGGAATCAGCCCCAGCATTTT. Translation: CASTQGGRNQPQHF. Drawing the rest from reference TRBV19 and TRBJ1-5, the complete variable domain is DGGITQSPKYLFRKEGQNVTLSCEQNLNHDAMYWYRQDPGQGLRLIYYSQIVNDFQKGDIAEGYSVSREKKESFPLTVTSAQKNPTAFYLCASTQGGRNQPQHFGDGTRLSIL.

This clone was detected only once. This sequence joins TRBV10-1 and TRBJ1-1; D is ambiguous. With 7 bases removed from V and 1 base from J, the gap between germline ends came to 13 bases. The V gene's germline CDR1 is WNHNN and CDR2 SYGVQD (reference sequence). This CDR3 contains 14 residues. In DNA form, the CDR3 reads TGCGCCAGCATAACAGATCGGGGGAACACTGAAGCTTTCTTT. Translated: CASITDRGNTEAFF.

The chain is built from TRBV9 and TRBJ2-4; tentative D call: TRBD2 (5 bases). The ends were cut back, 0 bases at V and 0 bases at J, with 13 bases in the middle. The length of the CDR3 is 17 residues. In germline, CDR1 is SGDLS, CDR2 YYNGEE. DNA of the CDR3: TGTGCCAGCAGCGTAGGGGGAGTTACTCTAGCCAAAAACATTCAGTACTTC. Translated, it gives CASSVGGVTLAKNIQYF.

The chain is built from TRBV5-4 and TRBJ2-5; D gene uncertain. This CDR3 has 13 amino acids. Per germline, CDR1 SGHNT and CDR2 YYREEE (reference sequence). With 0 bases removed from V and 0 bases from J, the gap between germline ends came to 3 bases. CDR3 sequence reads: CASSLDYQETQYF. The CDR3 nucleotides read TGTGCCAGCAGCTTGGACTACCAAGAGACCCAGTACTTC.

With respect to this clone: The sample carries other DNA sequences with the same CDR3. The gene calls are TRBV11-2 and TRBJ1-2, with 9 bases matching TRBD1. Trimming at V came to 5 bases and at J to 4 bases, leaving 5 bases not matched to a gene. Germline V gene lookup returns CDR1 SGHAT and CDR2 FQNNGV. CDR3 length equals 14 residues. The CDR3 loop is CASSPRTGVYGYTF. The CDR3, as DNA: TGTGCCAGCAGCCCACGGACAGGGGTCTATGGCTACACCTTC.

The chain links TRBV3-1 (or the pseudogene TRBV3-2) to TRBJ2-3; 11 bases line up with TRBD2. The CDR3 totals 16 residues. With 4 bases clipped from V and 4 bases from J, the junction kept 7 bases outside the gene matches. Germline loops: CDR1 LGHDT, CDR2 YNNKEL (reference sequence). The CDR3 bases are TGTGCCAGCAGCCGGGAGACTAGCGGGGTCCCAGATACGCAGTATTTT. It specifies CASSRETSGVPDTQYF.

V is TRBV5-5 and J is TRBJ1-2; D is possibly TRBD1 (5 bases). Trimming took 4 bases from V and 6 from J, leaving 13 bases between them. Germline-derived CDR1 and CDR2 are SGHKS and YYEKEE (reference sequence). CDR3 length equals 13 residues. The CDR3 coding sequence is TGTGCCAGCAGCCTTGCGGGGGATGATGGCTACACCTTC. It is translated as CASSLAGDDGYTF.

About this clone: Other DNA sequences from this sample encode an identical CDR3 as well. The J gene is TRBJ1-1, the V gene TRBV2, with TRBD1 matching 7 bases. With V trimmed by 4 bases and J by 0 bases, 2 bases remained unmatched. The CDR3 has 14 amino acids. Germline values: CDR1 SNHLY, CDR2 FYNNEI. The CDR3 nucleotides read TGTGCCAGCAGTGTTGACAGGGTGAACACTGAAGCTTTCTTT. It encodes CASSVDRVNTEAFF.

The chain's CDR3 is CASRRPTDRLSRGNQPQHF. CDR3 in DNA: TGTGCAAGTCGCCGACCGACGGACAGGCTGTCGAGGGGCAATCAGCCCCAGCATTTT. V and J are TRBV12-2 and TRBJ1-5; TRBD1, the D gene given by the table, was not confirmed from the DNA. TRBV12-2 is shown as a pseudogene. This CDR3 comprises 19 residues.

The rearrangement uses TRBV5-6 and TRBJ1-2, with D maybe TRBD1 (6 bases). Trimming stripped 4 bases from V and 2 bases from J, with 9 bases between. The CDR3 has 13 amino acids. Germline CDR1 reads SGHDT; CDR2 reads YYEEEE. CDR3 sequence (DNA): TGTGCCAGCAGCGGACAGCGAAACTATGGCTACACCTTC. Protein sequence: CASSGQRNYGYTF.

CDR3 protein: CASSPGLLQAATNEKLFF. The CDR3 coding sequence is TGTGCCAGCTCACCAGGATTGTTACAGGCGGCAACTAATGAAAAACTGTTTTTT. V usage is TRBV18 and J usage is TRBJ1-4, with D possibly TRBD1 on 5 matching bases. The length of the CDR3 is 18 residues. CDR1 and CDR2 (germline): KGHSH, LQKENI. The V end lost 2 bases, the J end lost 0 bases, and 16 bases lay between the germline ends.

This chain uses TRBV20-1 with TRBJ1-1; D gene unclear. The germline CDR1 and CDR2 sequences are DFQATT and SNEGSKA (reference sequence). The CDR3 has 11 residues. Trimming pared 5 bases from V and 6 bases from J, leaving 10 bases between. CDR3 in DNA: TGCAGTGCTGGCCAAGCGGCTGAAGCTTTCTTT. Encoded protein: CSAGQAAEAFF.

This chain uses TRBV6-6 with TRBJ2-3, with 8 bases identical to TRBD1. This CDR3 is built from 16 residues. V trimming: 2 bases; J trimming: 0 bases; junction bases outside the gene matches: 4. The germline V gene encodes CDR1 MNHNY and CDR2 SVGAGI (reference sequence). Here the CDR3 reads CASSYGRGLSTDTQYF. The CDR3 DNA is TGTGCCAGCAGTTACGGCAGGGGGCTTAGCACAGATACGCAGTATTTT.

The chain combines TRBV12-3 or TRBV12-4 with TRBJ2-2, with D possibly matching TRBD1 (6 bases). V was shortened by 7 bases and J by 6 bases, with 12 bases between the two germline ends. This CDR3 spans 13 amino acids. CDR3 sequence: CASNTHRAGELFF. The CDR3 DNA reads TGTGCCAGCAACACTCACAGGGCCGGGGAGCTGTTTTTT.